Ten or more counts support the clone carrying this TCR beta chain. Its antigen is not identified. These data belong to a study of T cell repertoires in cytomegalovirus infection. Study-level background: Indications of both CMV infection and matching HLA type were provided by public TCR beta signatures.

The V and J ends lost 5 bases and 5 bases respectively, with 10 bases between them. Germline lookup yields CDR1 SGHVS and CDR2 FQNEAQ. The CDR3 is made up of 13 amino acids. TCRdb analysed the reads with MiXCR anew, one entry per CDR3 protein. This sample yields around 710,000 distinct CDR3 sequences, of which 25% to 35% are seen a single time; 10% to 15% belongs to the top ten. Overall study findings and caveats: Ex vivo, HLA-C-restricted CMV-specific TCR beta clonotypes prevailed over the rest of the response.

Material: cultured CD8+ T cells from PBMCs, obtained from culture after CMV antigen stimulation. The chain joins TRBV7-8 to TRBJ2-1; D remains ambiguous. This TCR was recovered from a human donor in good health (CMV status not recorded). Some clones in this sample may be carry-over from other donors' samples. CDR3 region: CASSATSNNEQFF. The DNA for the CDR3 is TGTGCCAGCAGCGCCACGAGTAACAATGAGCAGTTCTTC.